A single T cell receptor (beta chain) is shown here with its context. The antigen is undetermined. The record originates from a study of CD8 T cells in ankylosing spondylitis. Study results and caveats: Made up of roughly 8 highly homologous variants, a TCR beta motif appeared characteristic of ankylosing spondylitis blood. The authors found the disease-linked clones to be CD8+ and relatively rare in peripheral blood. Researchers reportedly found disease-linked clones significantly enriched in matched ankylosing spondylitis synovial fluid.

TCRdb independently ran MiXCR on the 5' RACE reads; one entry per CDR3 protein. The sample has 750,000 to 850,000 distinct CDR3 sequences, roughly 12% seen once. This receptor was obtained from a male donor with ankylosing spondylitis. The sample consisted of blood, either unsorted or a sorted T cell fraction (not recorded which).

CDR3 bases: TGCAGTGCAGCTGGGACAGGGGTTAGCAATCAGCCCCAGCATTTT. This translates into CSAAGTGVSNQPQHF. The chain is built from TRBV20-1 and TRBJ1-5; 10 bases map to TRBD1. After removal of 6 bases from V and 0 bases from J, the junction contained 5 bases not matched to a gene. The CDR3 runs 15 residues. CDR1 and CDR2 (germline): DFQATT, SNEGSKA (reference sequence).